This TCR beta chain was recovered during a study of blood T cell repertoires in COVID-19. The CDR3 contains 19 residues. Profiled with immunoSEQ multiplex PCR; TCRdb holds only in-frame clones, not every one. Of roughly 410,000 clones in the sample, around nine tenths were seen once. What was sequenced was peripheral blood. The rearrangement uses TRBV21-1 and TRBJ1-5. TRBV21-1 is labeled a pseudogene. This clonotype was sampled from a woman aged 40 to 50 with COVID-19, enrolled during active disease. This CDR3 is CASSKKEGTGLDSNQPQHF. DNA of the CDR3: TGTGCCAGCAGCAAAAAAGAGGGAACGGGGTTGGATAGCAATCAGCCCCAGCATTTT.